Listed here are 14 T cell receptor beta chains from one sample, sequenced in a study of T cell repertoires in ileal Crohn's disease. TCRdb's copy holds only in-frame clones and misses some; the assay was immunoSEQ multiplex PCR. Altogether around 16,000 clones are present, about 60% being singletons, with the ten largest covering less than 7.5%. The sample comprised ileal tissue. The receptors were sampled from an adult with Crohn's disease.

The chain combines TRBV7-6 with TRBJ1-3; no clear D gene. V was cut by 5 bases and J by 0 bases, with 11 bases left in between. The CDR3 runs 15 residues. Germline values: CDR1 SGHVS, CDR2 FNYEAQ. The CDR3 sequence is CASSLSAGSGNTIYF. The CDR3 coding sequence is TGTGCCAGCAGCCTCTCGGCGGGCTCTGGAAACACCATATATTTT.

A few counts support this clone. This chain connects TRBV28 to TRBJ2-7; no reliable D call. Looked up from germline, CDR1 is MDHEN and CDR2 is SYDVKM. The CDR3 extends over 13 amino acids. Trimming cost V 3 bases and J 0 bases, with 6 bases left between them. The DNA for the CDR3 is TGTGCCAGCAGTTTGGGCATCTCCTACGAGCAGTACTTC. Its protein is CASSLGISYEQYF.

This chain links TRBV5-4 with TRBJ2-5; 9 bases align to TRBD2. This CDR3 contains 16 residues. V lost 3 bases to trimming and J lost 4 bases; unmatched junction nucleotides: 10. Germline CDR1 and CDR2: SGHNT and YYREEE (reference sequence). CDR3 protein: CASSSGLAWGRETQYF. In nucleotides, the CDR3 is TGTGCCAGCAGCTCCGGACTAGCGTGGGGTCGAGAGACCCAGTACTTC.

In nucleotides, the CDR3 is TGTGCCAGCAGGGCCGGGACAGGCTACCGCGAGCAGTTCTTC. Translating gives CASRAGTGYREQFF. The chain has TRBV28 and TRBJ2-1; 8 positions agree with TRBD1. The length of the CDR3 is 14 residues. Germline V gene data show CDR1 as MDHEN and CDR2 as SYDVKM. The trim removed 6 bases at V and 10 bases at J, leaving 11 bases unmatched.

This chain uses TRBV7-4 with TRBJ1-2, with D perhaps matching TRBD1 (6 bases). V was pared by 6 bases and J by 8 bases, with 16 bases between. Looked up from germline, CDR1 is SGHVT and CDR2 is SQSDAQ. The CDR3 length is 13 residues. The CDR3 sequence is CASRQDRSYGYTF. The CDR3 region has the DNA TGTGCCAGCAGACAAGACAGGAGCTACGGCTACACCTTC.

V and J are TRBV27 and TRBJ2-5, with D hard to call. Germline lookup yields CDR1 MNHEY and CDR2 SMNVEV (reference sequence). CDR3 length: 13 amino acids. V was cut by 1 base and J by 3 bases, with 6 bases left in between. CDR3 sequence: CASSLWQKETQYF. The CDR3, as DNA: TGTGCCAGCAGTTTATGGCAAAAAGAGACCCAGTACTTC.

This clone was seen only a few times. The chain recombines TRBV29-1 with TRBJ2-7, with 8 bases matching TRBD1. Germline V CDR1 and CDR2: SQVTM, ANQGSEA. Trimming cost V 4 bases and J 6 bases; bases outside gene matches: 8. The CDR3 has 13 residues. The CDR3, as DNA: TGCAGCGTTGCGGACAGGGCCTCCCTCGAGCAGTACTTC. It yields the protein CSVADRASLEQYF.

V and J are TRBV2 and TRBJ1-1; 8 bases agree with TRBD1. J was trimmed by 1 base and V by 8 bases; bases with no gene match: 6. Germline loops: CDR1 SNHLY, CDR2 FYNNEI. CDR3 length: 14 residues. In DNA, the CDR3 is TGTGCCAGCGAACACAGGGGGGGGAACACTGAAGCTTTCTTT. Amino acid sequence: CASEHRGGNTEAFF.

The V and J genes are TRBV27 and TRBJ2-7; 7 bases fit TRBD1. This CDR3 is 17 amino acids long. Germline V gene data show CDR1 as MNHEY and CDR2 as SMNVEV (reference sequence). Trimming took 5 bases from V and 0 from J; bases not matched to a gene: 13. CDR3 coding DNA: TGTGCCAGCAGTCCCCGCGTTTACAGGGGCCTCTCCTACGAGCAGTACTTC. This translates into CASSPRVYRGLSYEQYF.

The rearrangement uses TRBV6-4 and TRBJ2-2, with 7 bases lining up with TRBD1. Germline assignment: CDR1 MRHNA and CDR2 SNTAGT. This CDR3 has 13 residues. Unmatched junction bases numbered 9, after V lost 10 bases and J lost 7 bases. The CDR3 loop reads CATRKGAGGELFF. DNA of the CDR3: TGTGCCACCCGAAAGGGGGCGGGCGGGGAGCTGTTTTTT.

The genes are TRBV6-5 and TRBJ2-4; D may be TRBD2 (5 bases). The germline V gene encodes CDR1 MNHEY and CDR2 SVGAGI. Trimming took off 2 bases at V and 10 bases at J, with 18 bases between the two ends. The CDR3 runs to 15 residues. The CDR3 nucleotides are TGTGCCAGCAGTTACAGCGGCGGCAGTAGGTTTATTCAGTACTTC. As protein: CASSYSGGSRFIQYF.

This chain links TRBV27 with TRBJ2-1; TRBD2 might be the D (6 bases). This CDR3 comprises 18 residues. Trimming cost V 4 bases and J 0 bases, with 19 bases left between them. Germline CDR1 is MNHEY and CDR2 is SMNVEV (reference sequence). CDR3 sequence (DNA): TGTGCCAGCAGTTACCGGGCGCGGGACCGGAGCTCCTACAATGAGCAGTTCTTC. Its protein is CASSYRARDRSSYNEQFF.

The V and J genes are TRBV10-2 and TRBJ1-2; D gene uncertain. This CDR3 region has 14 residues. Trimming took off 10 bases at V and 4 bases at J, with 19 bases between the two ends. Germline assignment: CDR1 WSHSY and CDR2 SAAADI. This CDR3 reads CATTPGLVGYGYTF. The CDR3 DNA sequence: TGCGCCACCACCCCGGGTTTGGTAGGCTATGGCTACACCTTC.

This clone was observed a handful of times. The chain recombines TRBV14 with TRBJ2-5, with TRBD1 identical over 9 bases. CDR3 length equals 16 residues. Germline V CDR1 and CDR2: SGHDN, FVKESK. Losses at the gene ends were 1 base for V and 4 bases for J; bases not matched to a gene: 7. Written as DNA, the CDR3 is TGTGCCAGCAGCCAAGGATGGGGGACAGGGCCAGAGACCCAGTACTTC. Protein: CASSQGWGTGPETQYF.